One and the same sample provided the 12 T cell receptor beta chains below, sequenced in a study of naive and memory T cell subsets. A UMI-containing oligonucleotide was joined by 3' ligation to the TCR cDNA template. Four PCR rounds used nested alpha and beta constant region primers plus the SP2 primer. A single record per CDR3 protein comes from TCRdb applying MiXCR to the 5' RACE reads. The repertoire holds over 50,000 distinct CDR3 sequences, with less than 10% as singletons. The source is a female donor in good health.

This clonotype was observed at least ten times. This chain joins TRBV6-6 and TRBJ1-6, with 8 bases fitting TRBD1. CDR1 and CDR2 (germline): MNHNY, SVGAGI (reference sequence). The CDR3 totals 14 residues. Germline trimming cut 7 bases from V and 5 bases from J; bases unmatched to any gene: 4. CDR3 nucleotides: TGTGCCAGCAATATGGGACAGGATAATTCACCCCTCCACTTT. This gives the protein CASNMGQDNSPLHF.

Concerning this clonotype: A read error is likely, as this CDR3 ends without the conserved phenylalanine or tryptophan. The V gene is TRBV7-3, the J gene TRBJ2-1, with 8 bases fitting TRBD2. V shed 1 base, J shed 6 bases, and the junction held 8 bases outside the gene matches. CDR3 size: 16 residues. CDR1 is SGHTA and CDR2 is FQGTGA in the germline V gene. In DNA, the CDR3 is TGTGCCAGCAGCTTAAACGCAGCGGGGGTAACCAATGAGCAGTTCTTA. Its protein product is CASSLNAAGVTNEQFL.

This clonotype was observed at least ten times. The V gene is TRBV3-1, the J gene TRBJ2-5; the match to TRBD1 covers 7 bases. The J segment lost 0 bases and the V segment lost 4 bases, leaving 2 bases of the junction unmatched. Germline CDR1 is LGHDT and CDR2 is YNNKEL (reference sequence). There are 14 residues in the CDR3. The CDR3 region has the DNA TGTGCCAGCAGCCCGGGACAGAACCAAGAGACCCAGTACTTC. This sequence encodes CASSPGQNQETQYF.

This clonotype was recorded many times. The V call is TRBV19, the J call TRBJ1-6; 8 nucleotides align to TRBD1. This CDR3 is 13 amino acids long. The J segment lost 6 bases and the V segment lost 7 bases, leaving 2 bases of the junction unmatched. Looked up from germline, CDR1 is LNHDA and CDR2 is SQIVND (reference sequence). CDR3 coding DNA: TGTGCCAGTACCGACAGGGGTAATTCACCCCTCCACTTT. Encoded protein: CASTDRGNSPLHF.

This clonotype appeared many times. The V and J genes are TRBV18 and TRBJ1-5; D gene unclear. Trimming pared 4 bases from V and 7 bases from J, leaving 11 bases between. This CDR3 spans 13 amino acids. Germline assignment: CDR1 KGHSH and CDR2 LQKENI. Here the CDR3 reads CASSLDTRQPQHF. The DNA of the CDR3 is TGTGCCAGCTCACTCGATACGAGGCAGCCCCAGCATTTT. Based on the CDR3 plus reference TRBV18 and TRBJ1-5, the full variable domain is NAGVMQNPRHLVRRRGQEARLRCSPMKGHSHVYWYRQLPEEGLKFMVYLQKENIIDESGMPKERFSAEFPKEGPSILRIQQVVRGDSAAYFCASSLDTRQPQHFGDGTRLSIL.

This clonotype has more than one count but fewer than ten. This rearrangement joins TRBV9 to TRBJ2-5, with no clear D. CDR3 size: 15 residues. V gave up 6 bases and J gave up 5 bases, with 20 bases separating them. Germline CDR1 SGDLS, CDR2 YYNGEE. For the CDR3, the DNA is TGTGCCAGCACCCTCTTAGGGTCGATGGAGGAGACCCAGTACTTC. Protein sequence: CASTLLGSMEETQYF.

The sample holds a few counts of this clonotype. V gene TRBV30 combines with J gene TRBJ2-7; either TRBD1 or TRBD2 may fit D (5 bases each). V was cut by 4 bases and J by 2 bases, with 15 bases left in between. This CDR3 is built from 14 residues. Germline V gene lookup returns CDR1 GTSNPN and CDR2 SVGIG (reference sequence). CDR3: CAWKGRTSPYEQYF. The CDR3 DNA follows: TGTGCCTGGAAGGGGCGGACTTCCCCCTACGAGCAGTACTTC.

This clonotype was picked up a small number of times. V is TRBV28 and J is TRBJ2-7; the match to TRBD1 covers 7 bases. Germline V gene data show CDR1 as MDHEN and CDR2 as SYDVKM. V lost 10 bases, J lost 0 bases, and 6 bases stayed unmatched. The CDR3 totals 13 residues. The CDR3, as DNA: TGTGCCACGATGGACAGGCTCTCCTACGAGCAGTACTTC. This gives the protein CATMDRLSYEQYF. Combining the CDR3 with reference TRBV28 and TRBJ2-7 gives the whole variable domain DVKVTQSSRYLVKRTGEKVFLECVQDMDHENMFWYRQDPGLGLRLIYFSYDVKMKEKGDIPEGYSVSREKKERFSLILESASTNQTSMYLCATMDRLSYEQYFGPGTRLTVT.

This clonotype appeared a few times. This chain uses TRBV6-6 with TRBJ1-1; D is perhaps TRBD1 (6 bases). This CDR3 contains 13 residues. Germline loops: CDR1 MNHNY, CDR2 SVGAGI (reference sequence). V lost 6 bases and J 3 bases, leaving 11 bases between the germline ends. This CDR3 is CASSQDSDTEAFF. The CDR3 DNA sequence: TGTGCCAGCAGCCAGGACAGCGACACTGAAGCTTTCTTT.

Regarding this clonotype: This may come from a read error, since a much larger clone is one base off. The rearrangement uses TRBV20-1 and TRBJ2-7; weak D call: TRBD2 (5 bases). V shed 5 bases and J shed 6 bases, with 11 bases lying between them. CDR1 DFQATT and CDR2 SNEGSKA come from the germline V gene (reference sequence). This CDR3 comprises 11 residues. The CDR3 region has the DNA TGCAGTGCTGGAGGACGTCTCGAGCAGTACTTC. It translates to CSAGGRLEQYF.

This clonotype has only a few counts. The chain joins TRBV14 to TRBJ1-6, with D unresolved. The CDR3 has 13 residues. Germline assignment: CDR1 SGHDN and CDR2 FVKESK. V was trimmed by 0 bases and J by 7 bases, leaving 4 bases between them. CDR3 sequence reads: CASSQDWNSPLHF. The CDR3 coding sequence is TGTGCCAGCAGCCAAGATTGGAATTCACCCCTCCACTTT.

The sample holds many counts of this clonotype. This chain connects TRBV6-5 to TRBJ1-2, with D unclear. This CDR3 comprises 13 residues. V lost 3 bases and J 5 bases, leaving 10 bases between the germline ends. CDR1 is MNHEY and CDR2 is SVGAGI in the germline V gene. The CDR3 sequence: CASSYDGLYGYTF. In nucleotides, the CDR3 is TGTGCCAGCAGTTATGACGGCCTATATGGCTACACCTTC.